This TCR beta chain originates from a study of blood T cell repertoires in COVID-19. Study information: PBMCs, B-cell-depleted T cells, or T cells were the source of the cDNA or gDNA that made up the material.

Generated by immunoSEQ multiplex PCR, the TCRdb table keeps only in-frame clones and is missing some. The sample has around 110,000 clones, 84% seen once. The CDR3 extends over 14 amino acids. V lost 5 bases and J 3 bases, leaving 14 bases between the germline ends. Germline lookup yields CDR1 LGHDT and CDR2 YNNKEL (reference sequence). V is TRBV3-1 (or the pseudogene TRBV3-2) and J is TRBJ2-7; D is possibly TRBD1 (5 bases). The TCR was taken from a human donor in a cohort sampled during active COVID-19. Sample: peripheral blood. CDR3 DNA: TGTGCCAGCAGCGTTGAAGGGGTCAACTACGAGCAGTACTTC. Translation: CASSVEGVNYEQYF.